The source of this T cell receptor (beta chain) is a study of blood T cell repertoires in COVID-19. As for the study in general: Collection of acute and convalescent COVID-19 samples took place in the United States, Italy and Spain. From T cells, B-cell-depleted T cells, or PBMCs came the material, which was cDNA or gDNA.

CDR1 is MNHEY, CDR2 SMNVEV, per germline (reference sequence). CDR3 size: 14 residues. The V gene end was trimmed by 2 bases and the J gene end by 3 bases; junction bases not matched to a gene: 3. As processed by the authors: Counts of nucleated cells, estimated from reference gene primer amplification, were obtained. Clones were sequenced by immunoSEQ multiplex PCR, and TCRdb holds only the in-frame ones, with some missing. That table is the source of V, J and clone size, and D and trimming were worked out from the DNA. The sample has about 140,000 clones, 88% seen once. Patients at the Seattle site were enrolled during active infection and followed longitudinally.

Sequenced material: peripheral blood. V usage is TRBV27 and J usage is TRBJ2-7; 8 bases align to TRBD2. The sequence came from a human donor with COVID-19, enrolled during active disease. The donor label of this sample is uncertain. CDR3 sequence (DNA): TGTGCCAGCAGTTTAGTAGCGGGAATCTACGAGCAGTACTTC. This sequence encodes CASSLVAGIYEQYF.